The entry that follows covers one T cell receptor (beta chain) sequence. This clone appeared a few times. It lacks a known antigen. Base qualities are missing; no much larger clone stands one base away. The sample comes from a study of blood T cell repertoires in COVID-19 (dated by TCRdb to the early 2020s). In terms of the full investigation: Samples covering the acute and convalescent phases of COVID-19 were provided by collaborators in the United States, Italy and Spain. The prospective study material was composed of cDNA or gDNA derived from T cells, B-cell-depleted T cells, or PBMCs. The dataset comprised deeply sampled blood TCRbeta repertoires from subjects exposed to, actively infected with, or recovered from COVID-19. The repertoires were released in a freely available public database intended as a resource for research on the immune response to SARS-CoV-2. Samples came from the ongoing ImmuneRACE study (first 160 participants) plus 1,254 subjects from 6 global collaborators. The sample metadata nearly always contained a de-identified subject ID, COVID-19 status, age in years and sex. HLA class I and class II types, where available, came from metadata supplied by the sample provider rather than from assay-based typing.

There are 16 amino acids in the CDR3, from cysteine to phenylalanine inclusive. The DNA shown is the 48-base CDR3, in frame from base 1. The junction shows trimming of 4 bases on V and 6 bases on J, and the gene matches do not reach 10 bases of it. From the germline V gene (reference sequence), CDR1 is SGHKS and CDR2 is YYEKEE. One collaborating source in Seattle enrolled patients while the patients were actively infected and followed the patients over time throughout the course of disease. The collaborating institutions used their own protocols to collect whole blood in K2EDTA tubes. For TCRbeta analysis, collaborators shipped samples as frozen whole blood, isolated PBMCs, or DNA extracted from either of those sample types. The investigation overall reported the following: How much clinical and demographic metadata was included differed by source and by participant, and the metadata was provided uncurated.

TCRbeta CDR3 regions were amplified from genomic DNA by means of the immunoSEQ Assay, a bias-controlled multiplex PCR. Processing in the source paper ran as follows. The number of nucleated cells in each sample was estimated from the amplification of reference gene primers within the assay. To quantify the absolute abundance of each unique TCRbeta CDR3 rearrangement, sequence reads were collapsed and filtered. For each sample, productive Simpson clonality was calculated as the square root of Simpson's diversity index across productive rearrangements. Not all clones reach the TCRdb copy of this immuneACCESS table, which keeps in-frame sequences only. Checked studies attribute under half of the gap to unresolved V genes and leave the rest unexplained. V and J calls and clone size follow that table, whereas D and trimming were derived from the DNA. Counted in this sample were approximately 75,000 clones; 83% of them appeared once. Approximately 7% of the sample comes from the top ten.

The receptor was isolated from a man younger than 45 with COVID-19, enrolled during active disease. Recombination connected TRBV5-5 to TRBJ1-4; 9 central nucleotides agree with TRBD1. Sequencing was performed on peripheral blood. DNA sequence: TGTGCCAGCAGCCCTAGGGGGGGGACAGGGTATGAAAAACTGTTTTTT. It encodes CASSPRGGTGYEKLFF. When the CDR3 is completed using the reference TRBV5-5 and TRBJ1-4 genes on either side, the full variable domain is DAGVTQSPTHLIKTRGQQVTLRCSPISGHKSVSWYQQVLGQGPQFIFQYYEKEERGRGNFPDRFSARQFPNYSSELNVNALLLGDSALYLCASSPRGGTGYEKLFFGSGTQLSVL.